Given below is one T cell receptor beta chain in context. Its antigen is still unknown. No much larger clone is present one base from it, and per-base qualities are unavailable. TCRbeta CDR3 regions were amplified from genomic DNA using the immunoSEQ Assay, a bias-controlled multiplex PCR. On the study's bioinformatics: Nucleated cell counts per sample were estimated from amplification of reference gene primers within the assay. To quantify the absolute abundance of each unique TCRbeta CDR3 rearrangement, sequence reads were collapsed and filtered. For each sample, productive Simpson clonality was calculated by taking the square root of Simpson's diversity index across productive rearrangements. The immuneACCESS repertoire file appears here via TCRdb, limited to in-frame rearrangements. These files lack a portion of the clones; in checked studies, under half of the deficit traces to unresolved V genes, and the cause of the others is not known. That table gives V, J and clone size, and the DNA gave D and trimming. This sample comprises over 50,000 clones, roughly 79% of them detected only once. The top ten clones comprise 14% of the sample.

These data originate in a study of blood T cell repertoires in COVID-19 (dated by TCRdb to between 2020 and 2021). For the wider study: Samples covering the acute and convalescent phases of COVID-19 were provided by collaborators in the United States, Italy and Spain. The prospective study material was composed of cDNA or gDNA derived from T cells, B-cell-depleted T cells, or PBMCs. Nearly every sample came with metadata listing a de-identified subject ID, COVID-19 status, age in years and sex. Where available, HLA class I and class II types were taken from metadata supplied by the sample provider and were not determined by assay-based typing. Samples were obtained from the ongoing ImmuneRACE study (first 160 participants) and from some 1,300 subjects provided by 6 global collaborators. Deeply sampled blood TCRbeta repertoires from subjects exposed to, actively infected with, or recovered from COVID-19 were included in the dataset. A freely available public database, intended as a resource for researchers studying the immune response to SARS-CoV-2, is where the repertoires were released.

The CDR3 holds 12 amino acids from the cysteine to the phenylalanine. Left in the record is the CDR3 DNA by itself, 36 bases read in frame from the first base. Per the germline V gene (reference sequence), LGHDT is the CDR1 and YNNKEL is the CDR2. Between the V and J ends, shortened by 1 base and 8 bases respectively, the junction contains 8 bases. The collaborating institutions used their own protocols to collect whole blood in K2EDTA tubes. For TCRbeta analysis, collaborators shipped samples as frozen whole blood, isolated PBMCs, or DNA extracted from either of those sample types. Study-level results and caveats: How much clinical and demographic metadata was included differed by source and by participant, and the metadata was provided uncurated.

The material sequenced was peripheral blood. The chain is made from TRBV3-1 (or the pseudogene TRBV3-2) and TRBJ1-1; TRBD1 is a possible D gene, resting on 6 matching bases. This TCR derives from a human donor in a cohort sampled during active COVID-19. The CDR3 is CASSQGGGEAFF. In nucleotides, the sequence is TGTGCCAGCAGCCAAGGAGGGGGAGAAGCTTTCTTT.